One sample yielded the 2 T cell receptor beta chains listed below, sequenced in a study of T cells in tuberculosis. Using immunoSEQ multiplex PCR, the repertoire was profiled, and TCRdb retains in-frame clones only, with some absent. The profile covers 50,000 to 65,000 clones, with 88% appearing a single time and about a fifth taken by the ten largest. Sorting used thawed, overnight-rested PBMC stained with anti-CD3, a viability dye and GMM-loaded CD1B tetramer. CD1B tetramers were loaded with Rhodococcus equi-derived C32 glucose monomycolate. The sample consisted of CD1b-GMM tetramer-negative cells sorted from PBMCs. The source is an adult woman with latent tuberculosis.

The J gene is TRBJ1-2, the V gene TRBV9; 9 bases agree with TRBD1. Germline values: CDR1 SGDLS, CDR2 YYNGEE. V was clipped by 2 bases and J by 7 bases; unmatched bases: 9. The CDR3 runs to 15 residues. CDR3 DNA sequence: TGTGCCAGCAGCGTCAGAACGGACAGGGGAGGTGGCTACACCTTC. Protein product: CASSVRTDRGGGYTF.

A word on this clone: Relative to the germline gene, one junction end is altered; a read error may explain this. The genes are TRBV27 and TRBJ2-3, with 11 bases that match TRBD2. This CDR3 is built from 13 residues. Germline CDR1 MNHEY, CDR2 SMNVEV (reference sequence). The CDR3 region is CASRLAGADTRYF. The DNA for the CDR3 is TGTGCCAGCAGACTAGCGGGAGCAGATACGCGGTATTTT.